Below, one TCR beta chain is given with its context. The CDR3 is 14 amino acids. V lost 1 base, J lost 2 bases, and 8 bases lay in between. From germline, CDR1 is MNHNS and CDR2 SASEGT. The method was immunoSEQ multiplex PCR; TCRdb's version includes in-frame clones alone and lacks a portion of them. Of about 12,000 clones listed, roughly 90% were seen once; the top ten hold approximately 2.8%. This entry comes from a study of control samples from healthy donors and cancer patients. This clonotype was obtained from a male donor with melanoma. The specimen sequenced was formalin-fixed, paraffin-embedded tissue. The gene calls are TRBV6-1 and TRBJ1-2; no definite D call. CDR3 coding DNA: TGTGCCAGCAGTGAAGAGTGGGCCAACTATGGCTACACCTTC. Its protein is CASSEEWANYGYTF.